Shown below are 32 T cell receptor beta chains from a single sample sequenced in a study of response to subunit inactivated influenza vaccine. TCRdb reprocessed the RT-PCR reads via MiXCR and lists one record per CDR3 protein. The sample holds around 470,000 distinct CDR3 sequences, roughly 7.6% seen once. Source: PBMCs from blood, taken around 2 years after vaccination. The receptors derive from a man between 50 and 75 years old who received an inactivated influenza vaccine.

The chain combines TRBV7-2 with TRBJ1-3; D is unresolved. This CDR3 has 16 amino acids. Per the germline V gene, CDR1 is SGHTA and CDR2 is FQGNSA. Trimming removed 0 bases at V and 0 bases at J, with 9 bases between. CDR3 sequence reads: CASSLAAARSGNTIYF. In DNA, the CDR3 is TGTGCCAGCAGCTTAGCGGCCGCCCGCTCTGGAAACACCATATATTTT.

This clonotype was counted a few times. The CDR3: CASSYSESGVNEQFF. CDR3 nucleotides: TGTGCCAGCAGTTACTCGGAGAGCGGAGTGAATGAGCAGTTCTTC. The chain has TRBV6-2 or TRBV6-3 and TRBJ2-1; D might be TRBD2 (5 bases). The CDR3 consists of 15 residues. The ends were cut back, 0 bases at V and 7 bases at J, with 13 bases in the middle. Per the germline V gene, CDR1 is MNHEY and CDR2 is SVGEGT.

This clonotype occurred a few times. The chain combines TRBV4-2 with TRBJ1-6; no clear D gene. The CDR3 spans 15 residues. V dropped 0 bases and J dropped 4 bases, with 7 bases sitting between them. Germline CDR1 is LGHNA and CDR2 is YNFKEQ. CDR3 in amino acids: CASSQDSGYNSPLHF. The CDR3 region has the DNA TGTGCCAGCAGCCAAGATTCTGGTTATAATTCACCCCTCCACTTT.

The chain has TRBV6-5 and TRBJ2-5; D is possibly TRBD2 (5 bases). The CDR3 totals 15 residues. Germline CDR1 reads MNHEY; CDR2 reads SVGAGI. V dropped 0 bases and J dropped 2 bases, with 10 bases sitting between them. DNA of the CDR3: TGTGCCAGCAGTTACTCGATCGGGGAACAAGAGACCCAGTACTTC. Its translation is CASSYSIGEQETQYF.

This clonotype was observed a few times. This chain's CDR3 is CASSVGPGGETQYF. For the CDR3, the DNA is TGTGCCAGCAGCGTGGGACCGGGAGGCGAGACCCAGTACTTC. The chain links TRBV2 to TRBJ2-5, with 7 bases identical to TRBD2. The CDR3 runs to 14 residues. The V gene's germline CDR1 is SNHLY and CDR2 FYNNEI. Losses at the gene ends were 6 bases for V and 5 bases for J; bases not matched to a gene: 9.

The J gene is TRBJ2-2, the V gene TRBV15; D assignment may be TRBD1 or TRBD2 (6 bases each). Germline loops: CDR1 LNHNV, CDR2 YYDKDF (reference sequence). V dropped 2 bases and J dropped 5 bases, with 9 bases sitting between them. The CDR3 extends over 14 amino acids. CDR3 sequence: CATSRQGRTGELFF. CDR3 coding DNA: TGTGCCACCAGCAGACAGGGGAGGACCGGGGAGCTGTTTTTT. The entire variable domain, with the rest obtained from reference TRBV15 and TRBJ2-2, is as follows: DAMVIQNPRYQVTQFGKPVTLSCSQTLNHNVMYWYQQKSSQAPKLLFHYYDKDFNNEADTPDNFQSRRPNTSFCFLDIRSPGLGDTAMYLCATSRQGRTGELFFGEGSRLTVL.

The CDR3 DNA follows: TGTGCCAGCAGACCCGGGGTTCGGGGGGAAGCCTACAATGAGCAGTTCTTC. It translates to CASRPGVRGEAYNEQFF. V usage is TRBV11-2 and J usage is TRBJ2-1; 7 bases are a match to TRBD2. Per the germline V gene, CDR1 is SGHAT and CDR2 is FQNNGV. CDR3 length: 17 amino acids. The V and J ends lost 6 bases and 2 bases, in that order; junction bases with no gene match: 13.

J is TRBJ2-7 and V is TRBV15; D is possibly TRBD1 (5 bases). From germline, CDR1 is LNHNV and CDR2 YYDKDF (reference sequence). The CDR3 spans 14 residues. The V and J ends lost 0 bases and 2 bases respectively, with 8 bases between them. The CDR3 spells CATSRDFRAYEQYF. CDR3 DNA: TGTGCCACCAGCAGAGATTTCAGGGCCTACGAGCAGTACTTC.

In regard to this clonotype: A junction boundary mismatches the germline segment, possibly from a read error. The chain combines TRBV9 with TRBJ1-1, with D uncertain. Germline V gene sequence: CDR1 SGDLS, CDR2 YYNGEE. The CDR3 sequence is 14 residues long. CDR3 bases: TGTACCAGCAGCGTAGGTAGGGTTAACACTGAAGCTTTCTTT. This encodes CTSSVGRVNTEAFF.

This clonotype was observed many times. This rearrangement joins TRBV10-3 to TRBJ1-6; maybe TRBD1 (5 bases). CDR1 is ENHRY, CDR2 SYGVKD, per germline. The CDR3 is 15 amino acids. With 10 bases removed from V and 9 bases from J, the gap between germline ends came to 22 bases. The CDR3 region is CATDPGRHGGSPLHF. CDR3 in DNA: TGTGCCACGGATCCGGGGCGCCATGGGGGTTCACCCCTCCACTTT.

This chain uses TRBV5-1 with TRBJ1-1, with D uncertain. The CDR3 has 13 residues. Germline CDR1 is SGHRS and CDR2 is YFSETQ. The ends were cut back, 0 bases at V and 5 bases at J, with 8 bases in the middle. In DNA, the CDR3 is TGCGCCAGCAGCTTGGCTGGGGTGACTGAAGCTTTCTTT. Protein: CASSLAGVTEAFF.

This clonotype was observed a handful of times. Mismatch with germline at one junction end may stem from a read error. The chain uses TRBV18 and TRBJ2-3, with D hard to call. CDR3 length: 15 amino acids. The germline V gene has CDR1 KGHSH and CDR2 LQKENI. The CDR3 DNA reads TGTGCCAGCTCACCGACATATGGTGGCGGAGATATGCAGTATTTT. Translating it yields CASSPTYGGGDMQYF.

This clonotype was recorded a few times. The chain employs TRBV15 and TRBJ1-2, with TRBD1 matching over 8 bases. The CDR3 consists of 16 residues. Germline CDR1 reads LNHNV; CDR2 reads YYDKDF (reference sequence). With 4 bases clipped from V and 0 bases from J, the junction kept 7 bases outside the gene matches. In DNA form, the CDR3 reads TGTGCCACCAGCACACACGGACAGGGACCTAACTATGGCTACACCTTC. Translation gives CATSTHGQGPNYGYTF. Full variable domain (rest looked up from reference TRBV15 and TRBJ1-2): DAMVIQNPRYQVTQFGKPVTLSCSQTLNHNVMYWYQQKSSQAPKLLFHYYDKDFNNEADTPDNFQSRRPNTSFCFLDIRSPGLGDTAMYLCATSTHGQGPNYGYTFGSGTRLTVV.

This chain joins TRBV4-2 and TRBJ2-2; D remains ambiguous. The CDR3 loop spans 14 amino acids. Germline V gene data show CDR1 as LGHNA and CDR2 as YNFKEQ. V lost 4 bases, J lost 1 base, and 7 bases lay in between. The CDR3 DNA follows: TGTGCCAGCAGCCGTGAGAAGAACACCGGGGAGCTGTTTTTT. Protein sequence: CASSREKNTGELFF.

Only a few counts were recorded for this clonotype. This chain joins TRBV6-2 or TRBV6-3 and TRBJ2-2; 7 bases are shared with TRBD2. Unmatched junction bases numbered 4, after V lost 5 bases and J lost 7 bases. The CDR3 runs to 13 residues. Germline V gene data show CDR1 as MNHEY and CDR2 as SVGEGT. The CDR3 sequence is CASSQGLSGELFF. CDR3 DNA sequence: TGTGCCAGCAGTCAGGGACTAAGCGGGGAGCTGTTTTTT.

The CDR3 here is CSASDNEQYF. The CDR3 DNA follows: TGCAGTGCTAGTGACAACGAGCAGTACTTC. This chain joins TRBV20-1 and TRBJ2-7; D gene ambiguous. Germline V lookup: CDR1 DFQATT, CDR2 SNEGSKA (reference sequence). Trimming took 3 bases from V and 5 from J, leaving 5 bases between them. CDR3 length: 10 amino acids.

This clonotype was counted a few times. V usage is TRBV7-2 and J usage is TRBJ1-1, with D maybe TRBD1 (6 bases). The ends were cut back, 0 bases at V and 11 bases at J, with 16 bases in the middle. The V gene's germline CDR1 is SGHTA and CDR2 FQGNSA. The CDR3 has 14 residues. The CDR3 coding sequence is TGTGCCAGCAGCTTAGCGGGGCAGGGGTTAGGGGCTTTCTTT. This gives the protein CASSLAGQGLGAFF. Variable domain in full (rest from reference TRBV7-2 and TRBJ1-1): GAGVSQSPSNKVTEKGKDVELRCDPISGHTALYWYRQSLGQGLEFLIYFQGNSAPDKSGLPSDRFSAERTGGSVSTLTIQRTQQEDSAVYLCASSLAGQGLGAFFGQGTRLTVV.

The chain uses TRBV6-2 or TRBV6-3 and TRBJ2-1; 10 bases fit TRBD2. From germline, CDR1 is MNHEY and CDR2 SVGEGT. After removal of 2 bases from V and 6 bases from J, the junction contained 4 bases not matched to a gene. This CDR3 spans 15 amino acids. The CDR3 DNA reads as TGTGCCAGCAGTTACCGGCTAGCGGGGGCCAATGAGCAGTTCTTC. Its translation is CASSYRLAGANEQFF.

The chain is built from TRBV28 and TRBJ2-3; 9 bases are a match to TRBD2. V lost 3 bases and J lost 6; bases outside the gene matches: 13. The V gene's germline CDR1 is MDHEN and CDR2 SYDVKM. CDR3 length equals 17 residues. The CDR3 DNA reads TGTGCCAGCAGTTTGCAGACTAGCGGAGTGTTCGGGGATACGCAGTATTTT. Its protein product is CASSLQTSGVFGDTQYF.

This clonotype was seen repeatedly, ten times or more. The rearrangement uses TRBV11-1 and TRBJ2-1, with D hard to call. The V gene lost 5 bases and the J gene lost 1 base, with 21 bases spanning the gap. CDR3 size: 18 residues. The V gene's germline CDR1 is SGHAT and CDR2 FQDESV (reference sequence). The CDR3 protein is CASSPRQALMGSYNEQFF. The DNA for the CDR3 is TGTGCCAGCAGCCCCCGGCAGGCATTAATGGGTTCCTACAATGAGCAGTTCTTC.

This chain links TRBV20-1 with TRBJ2-2; tentatively, D is TRBD2 (6 bases). The CDR3 is made up of 14 amino acids. Germline V gene sequence: CDR1 DFQATT, CDR2 SNEGSKA (reference sequence). V lost 3 bases and J lost 2, with 10 bases in between. CDR3 loop: CSASPTRNTGELFF. In nucleotides, the CDR3 is TGCAGTGCTAGCCCGACTAGAAACACCGGGGAGCTGTTTTTT.

This clonotype has more than one count but fewer than ten. The chain uses TRBV24-1 and TRBJ2-3, with D unclear. CDR3 length: 14 residues. Germline V CDR1 and CDR2: KGHDR, SFDVKD. V was trimmed by 3 bases and J by 4 bases, leaving 10 bases between them. CDR3 sequence (DNA): TGTGCCACCAGTGATCCCCTGCTGGCAGATACGCAGTATTTT. The encoded protein is CATSDPLLADTQYF.

This clonotype was observed a few times. The chain employs TRBV20-1 and TRBJ2-1; D unresolved. Germline CDR1 reads DFQATT; CDR2 reads SNEGSKA (reference sequence). There are 14 residues in the CDR3. Trimming removed 2 bases at V and 3 bases at J, with 11 bases between. The CDR3: CSARTQQNYNEQFF. DNA of the CDR3: TGCAGTGCTAGAACCCAGCAAAACTACAATGAGCAGTTCTTC.

The chain couples TRBV4-3 to TRBJ2-2; D may be TRBD1 (6 bases). Between the trimmed V and J ends, which lost 4 bases and 0 bases, there was a span of 12 bases. Germline CDR1 is LGHNA and CDR2 is YSLEER. The CDR3 is made up of 16 amino acids. Here the CDR3 reads CASSLTGLSNTGELFF. The CDR3, as DNA: TGCGCCAGCAGCCTCACAGGGCTATCGAACACCGGGGAGCTGTTTTTT.

This clonotype turned up a few times. The chain uses TRBV20-1 and TRBJ2-2, with unresolved D. Trimming shortened V by 2 bases and J by 1 base, and 8 bases separated the two germline ends. CDR1 is DFQATT, CDR2 SNEGSKA, per germline (reference sequence). The CDR3 runs to 14 residues. The CDR3 region is CSARQTKNTGELFF. The CDR3 nucleotides are TGCAGTGCTAGACAGACGAAGAACACCGGGGAGCTGTTTTTT.

The chain carries TRBV7-2 and TRBJ1-1; TRBD1 matches 9 bases. The CDR3 has 14 residues. The V and J ends lost 6 bases and 0 bases, in that order; junction bases with no gene match: 2. The germline V gene encodes CDR1 SGHTA and CDR2 FQGNSA. The CDR3 DNA reads as TGTGCCAGCAGGTGGGACAGGGTGAACACTGAAGCTTTCTTT. This encodes CASRWDRVNTEAFF.

The V gene is TRBV15, the J gene TRBJ2-3; perhaps TRBD2 as D (5 bases). The V gene lost 1 base and the J gene lost 3 bases, with 11 bases spanning the gap. This CDR3 is built from 15 residues. CDR1 is LNHNV and CDR2 is YYDKDF in the germline V gene (reference sequence). CDR3 residues: CATSRGGPSTDTQYF. CDR3 sequence (DNA): TGTGCCACCAGCAGAGGAGGGCCTTCAACAGATACGCAGTATTTT.

The chain recombines TRBV6-1 with TRBJ2-2, with D possibly being TRBD1 (6 bases). CDR1 and CDR2 (germline): MNHNS, SASEGT. V was trimmed by 8 bases and J by 4 bases, leaving 17 bases between them. The CDR3 spans 15 residues. CDR3 region: CASGPGTPGTGELFF. The CDR3, as DNA: TGTGCCAGCGGGCCCGGGACACCGGGCACCGGGGAGCTGTTTTTT.

This chain joins TRBV3-1 and TRBJ1-4; 9 bases are a match to TRBD1. V lost 4 bases to trimming and J lost 8 bases; unmatched junction nucleotides: 8. CDR3 length: 15 amino acids. The germline gives CDR1 LGHDT, CDR2 YNNKEL (reference sequence). In DNA, the CDR3 is TGTGCCAGCAGCCTTCCCGGGACAGGGAAAGAAAAACTGTTTTTT. It codes for CASSLPGTGKEKLFF.

The J gene is TRBJ2-1, the V gene TRBV5-1, with 8 nucleotides matching TRBD2. The germline V gene encodes CDR1 SGHRS and CDR2 YFSETQ. The CDR3 totals 14 residues. Trimming at V came to 4 bases and at J to 8 bases, leaving 8 bases not matched to a gene. For the CDR3, the DNA is TGCGCCAGCAGCCAAGGACTAGCCGGAGATGAGCAGTTCTTC. Protein sequence: CASSQGLAGDEQFF.

CDR3 protein: CASSQDTSGSHVSYEQYF. CDR3 sequence (DNA): TGCGCCAGCAGCCAAGATACTAGCGGGAGCCATGTCTCCTACGAGCAGTACTTC. V is TRBV4-3 and J is TRBJ2-7, with 11 bases aligning to TRBD2. The CDR3 loop spans 18 amino acids. Trimming took 0 bases from V and 0 from J; bases not matched to a gene: 7. CDR1 LGHNA and CDR2 YSLEER come from the germline V gene.

The table lists this clonotype with a few counts. This sequence joins TRBV6-5 and TRBJ2-5, with 15 bases matching TRBD2. The junction had 9 bases not matched to a gene; V was cut back by 4 bases and J by 9 bases. The CDR3 covers 16 residues. Germline CDR1 and CDR2: MNHEY and SVGAGI. The CDR3 loop reads CASSSWTSGRDRSQYF. The DNA of the CDR3 is TGTGCCAGCAGTTCATGGACTAGCGGGAGGGACAGGTCCCAGTACTTC.